This T cell receptor beta chain was profiled in a study of T cell repertoires in cytomegalovirus infection. This clonotype was found a few times. V lost 8 bases and J lost 4, with 14 bases in between. CDR3 size: 13 residues. Looked up from germline, CDR1 is ENHRY and CDR2 is SYGVKD. TCRdb reprocessed the reads with MiXCR, giving one entry per CDR3 protein. Seen here are fewer than 400,000 distinct CDR3 sequences, 18% observed once, and the top ten hold approximately 10%. The rearrangement uses TRBV10-3 and TRBJ1-2, with D maybe TRBD1 (5 bases). Material: PBMCs. The sequence derives from a human donor in good health (CMV status not recorded). Some clones in this sample may be carry-over from other donors' samples. CDR3 region: CAIGSGHSYGYTF. DNA for the CDR3: TGTGCCATCGGTTCAGGGCACAGCTATGGCTACACCTTC.